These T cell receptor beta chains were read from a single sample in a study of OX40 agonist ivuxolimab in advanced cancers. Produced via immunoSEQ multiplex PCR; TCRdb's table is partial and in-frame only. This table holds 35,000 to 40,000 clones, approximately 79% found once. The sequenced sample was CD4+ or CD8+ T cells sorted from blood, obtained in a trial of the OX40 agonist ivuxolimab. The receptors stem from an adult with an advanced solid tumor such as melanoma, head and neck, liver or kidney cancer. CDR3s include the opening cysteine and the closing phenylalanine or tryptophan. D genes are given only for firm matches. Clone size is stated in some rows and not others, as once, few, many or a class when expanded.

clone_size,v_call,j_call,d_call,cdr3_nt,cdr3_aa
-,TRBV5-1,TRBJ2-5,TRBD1,TGCGCCAGCAGCAAGGGACAGCTACTGCAAGAGACCCAGTACTTC,CASSKGQLLQETQYF
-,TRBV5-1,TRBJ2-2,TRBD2,TGCGCCAGCACGATCCTAGCGGGAGATAACACCGGGGAGCTGTTTTTT,CASTILAGDNTGELFF
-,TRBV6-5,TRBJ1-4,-,TGTGCCAGCAGTTACTCTCGTGGGGCAGAAGAAAAACTGTTTTTT,CASSYSRGAEEKLFF
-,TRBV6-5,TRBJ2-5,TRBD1,TGTGCCAGCAGTTACTTAAGGACAGGGGGCGGCGAGACCCAGTACTTC,CASSYLRTGGGETQYF
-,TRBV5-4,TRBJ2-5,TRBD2,TGTGCCAGCAGCCCCGCTAGCGGGGGTTACCAAGAGACCCAGTACTTC,CASSPASGGYQETQYF
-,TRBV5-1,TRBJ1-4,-,TGCGCCAGCAGCCCGGGGGGCACGTCGAATGAAAAACTGTTTTTT,CASSPGGTSNEKLFF
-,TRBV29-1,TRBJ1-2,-,-,CSVGRGAQDGDTF
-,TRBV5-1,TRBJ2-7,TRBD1,TGCGCCAGCAGCTTGGATAGGGGGCCCTACGAGCAGTACTTC,CASSLDRGPYEQYF
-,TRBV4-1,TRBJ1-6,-,TGCGCCAGCAGCCAAGGTGGGATCCCGGGGGGACGTTATAATTCACCCCTCCACTTT,CASSQGGIPGGRYNSPLHF
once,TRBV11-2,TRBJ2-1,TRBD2,TGTGCCAGCAGCCGTAGACTAGCGGACTACAATGAGCAGTTCTTC,CASSRRLADYNEQFF
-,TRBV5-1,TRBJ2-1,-,TGCGCCAGCAGCTTGGTCCCCGGGGATTCCAATGAGCAGTTCTTC,CASSLVPGDSNEQFF
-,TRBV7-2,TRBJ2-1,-,TGTGCCAGCAGCTTAAGGGCAGCCGTCTACAATGAGCAGTTCTTC,CASSLRAAVYNEQFF
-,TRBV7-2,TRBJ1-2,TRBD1,TGTGCCAGCAGCGACCGGCAGGGGGCGACCTATGGCTACACCTTC,CASSDRQGATYGYTF
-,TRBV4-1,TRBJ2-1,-,TGCGCCAGCAGCCAAGACGAAAGTGAGCAGTTCTTC,CASSQDESEQFF
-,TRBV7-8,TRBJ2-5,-,TGTGCCAGCAGCATGGGGACCCTTGGGGAGACCCAGTACTTC,CASSMGTLGETQYF
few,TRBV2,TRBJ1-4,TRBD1,TGTGCCAGCAGTGTTGGGACAGGGAATGAAAAACTGTTTTTT,CASSVGTGNEKLFF
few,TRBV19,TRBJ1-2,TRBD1,TGTGCCAGTAGTATCGGGGCAGGGGGCTATGGCTACACCTTC,CASSIGAGGYGYTF
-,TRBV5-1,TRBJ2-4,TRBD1,TGCGCCAGCAGCAAAGGGACAGGGATGGGCAAAAACATTCAGTACTTC,CASSKGTGMGKNIQYF
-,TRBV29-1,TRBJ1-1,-,TGCAGCGTTGCAGCAGGGACGAACACTGAAGCTTTCTTT,CSVAAGTNTEAFF
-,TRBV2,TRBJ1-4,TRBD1,TGTGCCAGCTACTTGGACAGGAATAATGAAAAACTGTTTTTT,CASYLDRNNEKLFF
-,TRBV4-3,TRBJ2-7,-,TGCGCCAGCAGCCAAGATCGGTTTGGTGTTAGCTTACACGAGCAGTACTTC,CASSQDRFGVSLHEQYF
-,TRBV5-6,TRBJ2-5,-,TGTGCCAGCAGCTTGGAGCAGGGGAGAAAGACCCAGTACTTC,CASSLEQGRKTQYF
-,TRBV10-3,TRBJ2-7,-,TGTGCCATCAGTGCGTTTTCCCAGGTCCGCTACGAGCAGTACTTC,CAISAFSQVRYEQYF
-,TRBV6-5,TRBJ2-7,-,TGTGCCAGCAGTTACTCGGGACCGACAGAGCAGTACTTC,CASSYSGPTEQYF
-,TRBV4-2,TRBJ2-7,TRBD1,TGTGCCAGCAGCCGAGGGACAGGGGGCTACGAGCAGTACTTC,CASSRGTGGYEQYF
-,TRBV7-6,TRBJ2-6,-,TGTGCCAGCAGCTTAGGCCGAGGGGCGAGAAGCTCTGGGGCCAACGTCCTGACTTTC,CASSLGRGARSSGANVLTF
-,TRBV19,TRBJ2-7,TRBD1,TGTGCCAGTAGTGACCGGACAGGTCCGGCCTACGAGCAGTACTTC,CASSDRTGPAYEQYF
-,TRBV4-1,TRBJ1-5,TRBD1,TGCGCCAGCAGCCAAGCGGGGACAGGGGGCGCGAATCAGCCCCAGCATTTT,CASSQAGTGGANQPQHF
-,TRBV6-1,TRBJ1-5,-,TGTGCCAGCAGTGCAAATCAGCCCCAGCATTTT,CASSANQPQHF
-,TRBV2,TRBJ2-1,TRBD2,TGTGCCAGCAGTGAAGGTAGCGGGAGTTTGGGCTCCTACAATGAGCAGTTCTTC,CASSEGSGSLGSYNEQFF
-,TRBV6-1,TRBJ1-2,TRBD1,TGTGCCAGCAGATTACAGGGGGTTCAGGGCTACACCTTC,CASRLQGVQGYTF
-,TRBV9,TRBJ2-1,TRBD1,TGTGCCAGCAGCTCGACAGGGCTCGACCTTGATGAGCAGTTCTTC,CASSSTGLDLDEQFF
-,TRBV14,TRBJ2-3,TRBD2,TGTGCCAGCAGTACGGGACTAGCGTCGGGTACGCAGTATTTT,CASSTGLASGTQYF
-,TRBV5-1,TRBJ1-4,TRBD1,TGCGCCAGCAGCTTGGGGGGACAGACTTCAACTAATGAAAAACTGTTTTTT,CASSLGGQTSTNEKLFF
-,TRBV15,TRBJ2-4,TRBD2,TGTGCCACCAGCAGAGAAGATCACCTACTAGCGGACCCCGGAGGGTTAGCCAAAAACATTCAGTACTTC,CATSREDHLLADPGGLAKNIQYF
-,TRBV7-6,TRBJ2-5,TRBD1,TGTGCCAGCAGCTTAGCGGGACAGGGTGCCGGGGAGACCCAGTACTTC,CASSLAGQGAGETQYF
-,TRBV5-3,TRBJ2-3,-,TGTGCCAGAACCAAAACTAGGGATGACCACACAGATACGCAGTATTTT,CARTKTRDDHTDTQYF
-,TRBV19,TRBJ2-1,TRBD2,TGTGCTACCTCGACCGGGACTAGAGACAATGAGCAGTTCTTC,CATSTGTRDNEQFF
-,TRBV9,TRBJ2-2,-,TGTGCCAGCCGTAGCGGGAACACCGGGGAGCTGTTTTTT,CASRSGNTGELFF
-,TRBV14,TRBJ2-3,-,TGTGCCAGCAGCCAACTAGCTTTCGGTGGACCAGATACGCAGTATTTT,CASSQLAFGGPDTQYF
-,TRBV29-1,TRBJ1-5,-,TGCAGCGTTGTTTCCGGGTTCGGCAATCAGCCCCAGCATTTT,CSVVSGFGNQPQHF
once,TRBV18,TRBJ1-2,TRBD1,TGTGCCAGCTCACCAACGACAGGGGATGATGGCTACACCTTC,CASSPTTGDDGYTF
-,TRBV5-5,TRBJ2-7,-,TGTGCCAGCAGCTTATCCAGAGACTCCTACGAGCAGTACTTC,CASSLSRDSYEQYF
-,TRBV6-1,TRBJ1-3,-,TGTGCCAGCAGTGAACTGAGCTCTGGAAACACCATATATTTT,CASSELSSGNTIYF
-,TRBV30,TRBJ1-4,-,TGTGCCTGGAGTACGCGTAAGGGTCGAACTAATGAAAAACTGTTTTTT,CAWSTRKGRTNEKLFF
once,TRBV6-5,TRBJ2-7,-,TGTGCCAGCCGGGGTCCCTCCTACGAGCAGTACTTC,CASRGPSYEQYF
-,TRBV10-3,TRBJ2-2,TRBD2,TGTGCCATCAGTGAGCGGACTAGCGGGTTTTTAACCGGGGAGCTGTTTTTT,CAISERTSGFLTGELFF
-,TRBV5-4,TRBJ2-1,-,TGTGCCAGCAGCTTGATTGATGAGCAGTTCTTC,CASSLIDEQFF
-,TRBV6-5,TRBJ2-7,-,TGTGCCAGCAGTTCGACGTACGAGCAGTACTTC,CASSSTYEQYF
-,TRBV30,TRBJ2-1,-,TGTGCCTGGGCCAGATCGACCAATGAGCAGTTCTTC,CAWARSTNEQFF
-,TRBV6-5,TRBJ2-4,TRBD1,TGTGCCAGTCGAACGGGACAGGGCATGAACATTCAGTACTTC,CASRTGQGMNIQYF
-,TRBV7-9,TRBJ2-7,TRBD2,TGTGCCAGCAGCGCTAGCGGGGTTCTTTACGAGCAGTACTTC,CASSASGVLYEQYF
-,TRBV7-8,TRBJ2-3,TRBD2,TGTGCCAGCAGCTCGACTAGCGGGAGCGCAGGTACGCAGTATTTT,CASSSTSGSAGTQYF
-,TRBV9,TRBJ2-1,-,TGTGCCAGCAGCCCCGAAAGGGGTCCTCCTCGGCAGTACAATGAGCAGTTCTTC,CASSPERGPPRQYNEQFF
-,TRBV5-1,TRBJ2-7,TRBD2,TGTGCCAGCAGCCCTGCGGGACTAGCCTCCTACGAGCAGTACTTC,CASSPAGLASYEQYF
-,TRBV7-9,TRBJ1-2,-,TGTGCCAGCAGCTCGATACAGGACTATGGCTACACCTTC,CASSSIQDYGYTF
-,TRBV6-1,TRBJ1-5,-,TGTGCCAGCAGCGCAGGGTACAATCAGCCCCAGCATTTT,CASSAGYNQPQHF
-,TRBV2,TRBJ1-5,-,TGTGCCAGCAGTTTCCTCAGGGGCGGCAATCAGCCCCAGCATTTT,CASSFLRGGNQPQHF